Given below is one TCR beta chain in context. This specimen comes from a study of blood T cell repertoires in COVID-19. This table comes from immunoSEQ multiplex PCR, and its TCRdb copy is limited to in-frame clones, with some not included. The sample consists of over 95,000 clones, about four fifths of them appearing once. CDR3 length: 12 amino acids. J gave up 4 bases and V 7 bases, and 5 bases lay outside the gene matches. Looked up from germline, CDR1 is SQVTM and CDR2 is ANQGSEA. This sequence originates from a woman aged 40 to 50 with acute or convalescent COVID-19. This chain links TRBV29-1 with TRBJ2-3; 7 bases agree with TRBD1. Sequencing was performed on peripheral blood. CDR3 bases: TGCAGCGCACGAGGGGGCGCAGATACGCAGTATTTT. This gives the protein CSARGGADTQYF.